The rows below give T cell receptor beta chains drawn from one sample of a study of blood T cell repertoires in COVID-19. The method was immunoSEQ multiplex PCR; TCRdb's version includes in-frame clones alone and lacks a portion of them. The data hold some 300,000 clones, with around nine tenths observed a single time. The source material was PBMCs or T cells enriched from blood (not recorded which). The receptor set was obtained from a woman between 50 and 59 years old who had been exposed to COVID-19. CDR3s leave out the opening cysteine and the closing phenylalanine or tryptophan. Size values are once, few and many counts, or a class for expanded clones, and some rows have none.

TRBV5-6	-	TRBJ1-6	ASSSFGGSYNSPLH
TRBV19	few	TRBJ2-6	ASSIDQGVGANVLT
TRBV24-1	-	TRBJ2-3	ATREPGETDTQY
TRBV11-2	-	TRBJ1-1	ASSLGRDSTEAF
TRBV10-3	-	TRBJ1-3	AIRDRSGNTIY
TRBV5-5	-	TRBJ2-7	ASSLLVREGNEQY
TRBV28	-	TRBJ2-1	ASSPTAGLAVYNEQF
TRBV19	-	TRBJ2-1	ASSGRANEQF
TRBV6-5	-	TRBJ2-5	ASSTRGRQETQY
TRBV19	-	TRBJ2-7	ASSTGFPYEQY
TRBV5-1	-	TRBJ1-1	ASSLDSTGEAF
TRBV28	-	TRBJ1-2	ASSLFGTGEDYGYT
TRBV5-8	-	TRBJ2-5	ASSLTGVQETQY
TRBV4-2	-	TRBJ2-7	ASSQDRGQGFYEQY
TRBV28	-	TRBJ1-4	ASSPPEGGRGEKLF
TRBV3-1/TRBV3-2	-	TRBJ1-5	ASSQGHSNQPQH
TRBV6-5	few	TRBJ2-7	ASSLTSGGAYEQY
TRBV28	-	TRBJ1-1	ASSGGTEAF
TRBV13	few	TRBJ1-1	ASSDRDRGNTEAF
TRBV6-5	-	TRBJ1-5	ASSYRRQGVGQPQH
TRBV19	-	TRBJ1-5	ASSPRTGGVFQPQH
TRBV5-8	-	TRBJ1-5	ASSFFQASNQPQH
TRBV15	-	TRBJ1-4	ATSDRQARNEKLF
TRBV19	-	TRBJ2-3	ASSLGGGGAMDTQY
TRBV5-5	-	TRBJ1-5	ASSPQTGGSIGQPQH
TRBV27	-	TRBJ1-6	ASSFDPGQIYNSPLH
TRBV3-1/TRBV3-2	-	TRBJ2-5	ASSQYAGTGETQY
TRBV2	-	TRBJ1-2	ASTSGTGGGYT
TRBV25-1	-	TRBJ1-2	ASSDRGTVDGYT
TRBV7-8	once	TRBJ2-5	ASSSRTGGQETQY
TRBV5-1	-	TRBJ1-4	ASSLGGIGGFEKLF
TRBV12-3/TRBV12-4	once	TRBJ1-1	ASSSDRNTEAF
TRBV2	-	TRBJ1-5	ASGGDRGPNQPQH
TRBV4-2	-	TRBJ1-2	ASSQDWTRQRTNYGYT
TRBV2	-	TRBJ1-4	ASRLDSSGEKLF
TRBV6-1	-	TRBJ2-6	ASSEMGDRGSGANVLT
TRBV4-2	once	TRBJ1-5	ASSLQKNSNQPQH
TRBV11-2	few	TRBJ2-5	ASSSKYGDYPQETQY
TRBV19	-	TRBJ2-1	ASSIVPPPGGGNYNEQF
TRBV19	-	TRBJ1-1	ATQGGWYLTEAF
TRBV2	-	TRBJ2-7	ASSEWSTGYEQY
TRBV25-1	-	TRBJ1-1	ASRAQGSPF
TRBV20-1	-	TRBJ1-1	SASPRVGVRLAEAF